This is a list of T cell receptor beta chains from one sample in a study of cytomegalovirus exposure and HLA in healthy donors. Here immunoSEQ multiplex PCR was the method, and the copy in TCRdb shows in-frame clones only, minus some. The sample comprises about 160,000 clones, approximately 80% of which are singletons, and less than 9% rests with the top ten. The specimen was PBMCs. Source of these receptors: a male donor in good health and CMV-seropositive. CDR3s include the opening cysteine and the closing phenylalanine or tryptophan. D genes are given only for firm matches. Clone size is not always given. Where it is, it says once, few, many or a class for expanded clones.

j_gene | d_gene | v_gene | abundance | CDR3aa | CDR3nt
TRBJ1-2 | . | TRBV7-9 | . | CASSLHTIGYTF | TGTGCCAGCAGCTTACATACAATAGGCTACACCTTC
TRBJ1-2 | TRBD1 | TRBV6-5 | once | CASNPDRGGNYGYTF | TGTGCCAGCAACCCGGACAGGGGAGGGAACTATGGCTACACCTTC
TRBJ1-5 | . | TRBV4-1 | . | CASSQVTEGQPQHF | TGCGCCAGCAGCCAAGTGACGGAGGGGCAGCCCCAGCATTTT
TRBJ2-6 | . | TRBV4-3 | . | CASSQDVAFASGANVLTF | TGCGCCAGCAGCCAAGATGTAGCCTTCGCCTCTGGGGCCAACGTCCTGACTTTC
TRBJ2-1 | TRBD1 | TRBV2 | . | CASSEWGGTGDDEQFF | TGTGCCAGCAGTGAATGGGGCGGAACAGGGGACGATGAGCAGTTCTTC
TRBJ2-1 | TRBD1 | TRBV6-5 | few | CASGTGGYNEQFF | TGTGCCAGCGGGACAGGGGGCTACAATGAGCAGTTCTTC
TRBJ2-7 | . | TRBV5-1 | . | CASSLVTQGYEQYF | TGCGCCAGCAGCTTGGTGACACAGGGTTACGAGCAGTACTTC
TRBJ1-2 | TRBD1 | TRBV5-4 | . | CASSKTGGNDYGYTF | TGTGCCAGCAGCAAAACAGGGGGCAACGACTATGGCTACACCTTC
TRBJ1-5 | TRBD1 | TRBV15 | once | CATSRLGQGNQPQHF | TGTGCCACCAGCAGACTCGGACAGGGCAATCAGCCCCAGCATTTT
TRBJ1-5 | TRBD1 | TRBV4-1 | few | CASSQGDRGLQPQHF | TGCGCCAGCAGCCAAGGGGACAGGGGGTTGCAGCCCCAGCATTTT
TRBJ2-7 | TRBD2 | TRBV29-1 | . | CSVVTTGTSGSGEYF | TGCAGCGTTGTCACAACCGGGACTAGCGGATCGGGGGAGTACTTC
TRBJ2-7 | TRBD1 | TRBV10-3 | . | CASGDRGEQYF | TGTGCCTCTGGGGACAGGGGTGAGCAGTACTTC
TRBJ1-5 | TRBD1 | TRBV4-1 | . | CASSQFVTGSNQPQHF | TGCGCCAGCAGCCAATTCGTGACAGGGAGCAATCAGCCCCAGCATTTT
TRBJ2-7 | . | TRBV4-2 | . | CASSPRTDYEQYF | TGTGCCAGCAGCCCGAGGACAGACTACGAGCAGTACTTC
TRBJ2-2 | TRBD1 | TRBV4-2 | . | CASSQPRTGWTGELFF | TGTGCCAGCAGCCAACCTAGGACAGGCTGGACCGGGGAGCTGTTTTTT
TRBJ2-7 | TRBD2 | TRBV5-1 | few | CASSLVAGGSEQYF | TGCGCCAGCAGCTTGGTGGCGGGGGGAAGCGAGCAGTACTTC
TRBJ2-2 | . | TRBV9 | . | CASSDSAPVQAGELFF | TGTGCCAGCAGCGACTCTGCCCCAGTGCAGGCCGGGGAGCTGTTTTTT
TRBJ2-2 | TRBD2 | TRBV7-2 | . | CASSPLSGGPPGELFF | TGTGCCAGCAGCCCCCTTAGCGGGGGGCCCCCCGGGGAGCTGTTTTTT
TRBJ2-3 | TRBD2 | TRBV7-9 | . | CASSPRTSGGLLDTQYF | TGTGCCAGCAGCCCCAGAACTAGCGGGGGTCTTCTAGATACGCAGTATTTT
TRBJ1-2 | TRBD1 | TRBV19 | . | CASSPGTGMDYYGYTF | TGTGCCAGTAGTCCCGGGACAGGGATGGACTATTATGGCTACACCTTC
TRBJ1-1 | TRBD1 | TRBV6-1 | . | CASCTLDRENTEAFF | TGTGCCAGCTGTACATTGGACAGGGAGAACACTGAAGCTTTCTTT
TRBJ1-2 | . | TRBV29-1 | few | CSVETWTSNGYTF | TGCAGCGTTGAAACGTGGACTTCAAATGGCTACACCTTC
TRBJ2-3 | . | TRBV6-6 | . | CASSYDWQDTQYF | TGTGCCAGCAGTTACGACTGGCAAGATACGCAGTATTTT
TRBJ1-1 | . | TRBV6-6 | . | CASSYPERVAFF | TGTGCCAGCAGTTACCCTGAACGGGTAGCTTTCTTT
TRBJ1-2 | TRBD1 | TRBV12-5 | . | CASGLMTGVNYGYTF | TGTGCTAGTGGTTTGATGACAGGGGTTAACTATGGCTACACCTTC
TRBJ2-2 | TRBD1 | TRBV11-2 | . | CASSLGRGYTGELFF | TGTGCCAGCAGCTTAGGCAGGGGGTACACCGGGGAGCTGTTTTTT
TRBJ2-3 | TRBD2 | TRBV5-6 | . | CASSLGGGGTDTQYF | TGTGCCAGCAGCTTGGGCGGGGGAGGAACAGATACGCAGTATTTT
TRBJ2-3 | . | TRBV5-6 | . | CASTSGRGTDTQYF | TGTGCCAGCACGAGCGGGCGGGGCACAGATACGCAGTATTTT
TRBJ2-3 | TRBD1 | TRBV19 | . | CASSVDREEDTQYF | TGTGCCAGTAGTGTGGACAGGGAAGAAGATACGCAGTATTTT
TRBJ2-5 | TRBD2 | TRBV2 | . | CASSVLAGGQETQYF | TGTGCCAGCAGTGTACTAGCGGGGGGCCAAGAGACCCAGTACTTC
TRBJ2-2 | . | TRBV7-2 | once | CASSFTTVNTGELFF | TGTGCCAGCAGCTTTACAACAGTGAACACCGGGGAGCTGTTTTTT
TRBJ1-2 | TRBD1 | TRBV5-1 | few | CASSPWDREIDGYTF | TGCGCCAGCAGCCCGTGGGACAGGGAGATAGATGGCTACACCTTC
TRBJ1-1 | . | TRBV5-6 | once | CASSLGVREAFF | TGTGCCAGCAGCTTGGGCGTGCGGGAAGCTTTCTTT
TRBJ1-4 | . | TRBV4-3 | . | CASSRQTGPNEKLFF | TGCGCCAGCAGCCGTCAGACAGGTCCCAACGAAAAACTGTTTTTT
TRBJ1-1 | TRBD1 | TRBV5-6 | . | CASSLGQGLSTEAFF | TGTGCCAGCAGCCTAGGACAGGGGTTGAGCACTGAAGCTTTCTTT
TRBJ1-6 | TRBD1 | TRBV7-2 | . | CASSFTGQGLNLHF | TGTGCCAGCAGCTTCACGGGACAGGGGCTTAACCTCCACTTT
TRBJ2-1 | TRBD2 | TRBV6-1 | . | CASSGTSGATGEQFF | TGTGCCAGCAGTGGGACTAGCGGGGCTACCGGAGAGCAGTTCTTC
TRBJ2-4 | . | TRBV5-1 | . | CASSLEGQWDIQYF | TGCGCCAGCAGCTTGGAGGGGCAATGGGACATTCAGTACTTC
TRBJ1-2 | TRBD1 | TRBV6-1 | . | CASSEGTGDYGYTF | TGTGCCAGCAGTGAAGGGACAGGGGACTATGGCTACACCTTC
TRBJ2-1 | TRBD2 | TRBV7-3 | . | CASSFGTSYDEQFF | TGTGCCAGCAGCTTCGGGACTAGCTACGATGAGCAGTTCTTC
TRBJ2-5 | . | TRBV6-6 | once | CASSYYAGWETQYF | TGTGCCAGCAGTTACTACGCGGGATGGGAGACCCAGTACTTC
TRBJ2-7 | . | TRBV19 | once | CASSETSGNNYEQYF | TGTGCCAGTAGTGAGACTAGTGGTAATAACTACGAGCAGTACTTC
TRBJ1-1 | TRBD1 | TRBV6-5 | . | CATTDTQGAEAFF | TGTGCCACTACGGATACTCAGGGGGCTGAAGCTTTCTTT
TRBJ2-2 | . | TRBV7-6 | . | CASSAVMLIEGAGELFF | TGTGCCAGCAGCGCTGTAATGTTGATCGAAGGAGCCGGGGAGCTGTTTTTT
TRBJ2-7 | TRBD1 | TRBV7-9 | . | CASSAGTGVYEQYF | TGTGCCAGCAGCGCGGGGACAGGAGTCTACGAGCAGTACTTC
TRBJ1-2 | . | TRBV7-9 | few | CASSLINWGYTF | TGTGCCAGCAGCTTAATAAACTGGGGCTACACCTTC
TRBJ1-1 | TRBD1 | TRBV5-1 | . | CASSPRTGGRNTEVFF | TGCGCCAGCAGCCCGCGGACAGGGGGCCGGAACACTGAAGTTTTCTTT
TRBJ2-1 | TRBD2 | TRBV5-1 | few | CASNPGGYSGVHNEQFF | TGCGCCAGCAATCCTGGGGGGTATAGCGGGGTGCACAATGAGCAGTTCTTC
TRBJ1-2 | TRBD1 | TRBV4-1 | . | CASSHPGTGGTLYGYTF | TGCGCCAGCAGCCACCCTGGGACAGGGGGCACCCTCTATGGCTACACCTTC
TRBJ2-3 | TRBD2 | TRBV2 | . | CASTRAGGILDTQYF | TGTGCCAGCACCAGGGCGGGGGGCATATTAGATACGCAGTATTTT